The clone carrying this T cell receptor (beta chain) was recorded many times. Its target is not known. The sorting of naive CD8 T cells used the CD8+CD4-CCR7+CD45RA+ phenotype. One entry per CDR3 protein results from TCRdb running MiXCR on the PCR reads. Here the sample spans about 40,000 distinct CDR3 sequences, around a sixth being singletons. V lost 3 bases, J lost 5 bases, and 8 bases lay in between. The CDR3 is 13 residues long. This sample stems from a study of molecular identifiers for immune sequencing clone quantification. Study conclusions and caveats: Barcode collisions between identical TCR molecules could shrink estimates of highly expanded clone sizes. Clones above 20 RNA copies held over 98% of effector molecules, under 1% in naive cells. Spiked TCR RNA from one Jurkat cell reportedly showed up when mixed among one million naive cells.

The TCR originated in a human donor in good health. Some libraries in this study had Jurkat cell RNA spiked in. The genes are TRBV12-3 or TRBV12-4 and TRBJ2-1; D perhaps matches TRBD2 (6 bases). Sequencing was done on a sample of naive CD8+ T cells from blood, with Jurkat cell RNA spiked in. Subset meaning: FACS-sorted CD8+CD4-CCR7+CD45RA+ naive T cells. The CDR3: CASSFGGNNEQFF. CDR3 nucleotides: TGTGCCAGCAGTTTTGGCGGGAACAATGAGCAGTTCTTC.